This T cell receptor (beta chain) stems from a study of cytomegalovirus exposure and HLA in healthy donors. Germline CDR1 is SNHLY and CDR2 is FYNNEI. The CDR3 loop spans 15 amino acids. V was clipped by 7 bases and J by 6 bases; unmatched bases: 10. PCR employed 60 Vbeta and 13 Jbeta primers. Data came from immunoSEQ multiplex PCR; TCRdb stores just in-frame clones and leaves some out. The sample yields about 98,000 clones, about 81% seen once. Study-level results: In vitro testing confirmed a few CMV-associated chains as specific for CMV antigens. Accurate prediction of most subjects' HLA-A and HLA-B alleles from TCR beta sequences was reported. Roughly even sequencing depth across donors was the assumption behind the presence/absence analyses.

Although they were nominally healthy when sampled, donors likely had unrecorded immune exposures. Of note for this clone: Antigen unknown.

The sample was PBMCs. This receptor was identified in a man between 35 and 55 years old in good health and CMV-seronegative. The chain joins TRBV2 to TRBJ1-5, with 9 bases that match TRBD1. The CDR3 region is CASTQDRGLSQPQHF. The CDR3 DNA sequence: TGTGCCAGCACCCAGGACAGGGGACTATCTCAGCCCCAGCATTTT.